A single sample gave rise to the 13 T cell receptor beta chains below, sequenced in a study of immune heterogeneity within non-small cell lung tumors. Multiplex PCR employing 32 V and 13 J primers generated amplicons of the TCR beta CDR3. TCRdb used MiXCR to reprocess the multiplex PCR reads, holding one entry per CDR3 protein. Here the sample spans under 15,000 distinct CDR3 sequences, about 23% being singletons. Template was bulk tumor genomic DNA, 450 to 750 ng per sample. Widely spaced biopsies, several per primary tumor, were obtained at surgery. The patients were newly diagnosed with non-small cell lung cancer, had not been treated, and had curative surgery. Sequenced sample: lung tumor tissue. The origin of the receptors is a man aged 50-59 years with non-small cell lung cancer.

Comments on this clonotype: One base away lies a much larger clone, so this may be a sequencing read error. The chain's CDR3 is CASSQIRHTKYF. The DNA of the CDR3 is TGTGCCAGCAGCCAAATCCGGCATACGAAGTATTTT. The rearrangement links TRBV7-6 to TRBJ2-3; no clear D gene. This CDR3 is 12 amino acids long. Germline V gives CDR1 SGHVS, CDR2 FNYEAQ.

This clonotype is medium-sized (0.01 to 0.1%) by share. This rearrangement joins TRBV6-6 to TRBJ2-7; D is perhaps TRBD1 (5 bases). The CDR3 loop spans 14 amino acids. V lost 2 bases to trimming and J lost 4 bases, with 12 bases between them. CDR1 MNHNY and CDR2 SVGAGI come from the germline V gene (reference sequence). The CDR3: CASSYRGAMYEQYF. CDR3 nucleotides: TGTGCCAGCAGTTACAGGGGCGCGATGTACGAGCAGTACTTC.

Only a few counts were recorded for this clonotype. The rearrangement joins TRBV5-5 to TRBJ2-2; TRBD2 aligns across 16 bases. Germline loops: CDR1 SGHKS, CDR2 YYEKEE (reference sequence). V trimming: 3 bases; J trimming: 4 bases; junction bases outside the gene matches: 12. The CDR3 covers 20 residues. The DNA for the CDR3 is TGTGCCAGCAGCTACCTTCCGGGACTAGCGGGAGGGCCGGGCACCGGGGAGCTGTTTTTT. The encoded protein is CASSYLPGLAGGPGTGELFF.

This clonotype was seen repeatedly, ten times or more. The rearrangement uses TRBV5-1 and TRBJ1-4, with no clear D. There are 15 residues in the CDR3. The V gene's germline CDR1 is SGHRS and CDR2 YFSETQ. V lost 0 bases and J 2 bases, leaving 8 bases between the germline ends. The DNA of the CDR3 is TGCGCCAGCAGCTTGGGGTCCTACACTAATGAAAAACTGTTTTTT. Translated, it gives CASSLGSYTNEKLFF.

By share, this clonotype counts as medium-sized. V usage is TRBV15 and J usage is TRBJ1-5; D is unresolved. Germline values: CDR1 LNHNV, CDR2 YYDKDF (reference sequence). CDR3 length: 17 amino acids. Trimming took 4 bases from V and 2 from J, leaving 18 bases between them. The CDR3 loop reads CATSKHWARLGNQPQHF. The DNA of the CDR3 is TGTGCCACCAGCAAACACTGGGCTCGGCTCGGCAATCAGCCCCAGCATTTT.

The chain joins TRBV7-9 to TRBJ2-5, with 11 bases identical to TRBD2. The CDR3 extends over 17 amino acids. V gave up 2 bases and J gave up 3 bases; unmatched junction bases: 8. CDR1 SEHNR and CDR2 FQNEAQ come from the germline V gene (reference sequence). CDR3 nucleotide sequence: TGTGCCAGCAGCTTAAGACTAGCGGGGAGGGAAAAAGAGACCCAGTACTTC. Its protein is CASSLRLAGREKETQYF.

About this clonotype: A much larger clone differs from this one at a single base, so this may be a read error. V is TRBV4-2 and J is TRBJ2-1; 10 positions match TRBD2. Germline CDR1 reads LGHNA; CDR2 reads YNFKEQ. The CDR3 contains 16 residues. The CDR3 region is CASSQDGTSAYNEKFF. CDR3 DNA: TGTGCCAGCAGCCAAGATGGGACTAGCGCCTACAATGAGAAGTTCTTC.

This clonotype was counted at least ten times. The chain uses TRBV7-2 and TRBJ2-1; D remains unclear. The germline V and J ends were trimmed by 5 bases and 0 bases, with 8 bases remaining between them. The CDR3 spans 14 residues. Germline V lookup: CDR1 SGHTA, CDR2 FQGNSA. The CDR3, as DNA: TGTGCCAGCAGCCCGTTAAGCTCCTACAATGAGCAGTTCTTC. Translating it yields CASSPLSSYNEQFF.

The sample holds a few counts of this clonotype. The rearrangement links TRBV9 to TRBJ2-1; 9 positions match TRBD2. The CDR3 contains 17 residues. V was pared by 0 bases and J by 0 bases, with 4 bases of the junction left unmatched. Germline V gene sequence: CDR1 SGDLS, CDR2 YYNGEE. The CDR3 DNA sequence: TGTGCCAGCAGCGTAGGTCCTAGCGGGAACTCCTACAATGAGCAGTTCTTC. This translates into CASSVGPSGNSYNEQFF.

With regard to this clonotype: Given a much more abundant clone one base away, this may be a read error. The V and J genes are TRBV9 and TRBJ1-5; 7 bases map to TRBD1. Germline trimming cut 1 base from V and 3 bases from J; bases unmatched to any gene: 10. The CDR3 length is 17 residues. Germline CDR1 reads SGDLS; CDR2 reads YYNGEE. Written as DNA, the CDR3 is TGTGCCAGCAGCGTACTAAGGGGGCTATTCGACAATCAGCCCCAGCATTTT. It encodes CASSVLRGLFDNQPQHF.

This clonotype came up a few times. The CDR3 region is CSAKQGTGYGYTF. The CDR3 DNA reads TGCAGTGCCAAACAAGGGACAGGCTATGGCTACACCTTC. The V gene is TRBV20-1, the J gene TRBJ1-2; 8 bases match TRBD1. The CDR3 extends over 13 amino acids. The J segment lost 4 bases and the V segment lost 6 bases, leaving 7 bases of the junction unmatched. The germline V gene encodes CDR1 DFQATT and CDR2 SNEGSKA (reference sequence).

This clonotype was counted a few times. One end of the junction fails to match germline, which may point to a read error. The V gene is TRBV7-7, the J gene TRBJ2-3, with 12 nucleotides matching TRBD2. CDR1 is SSHAT, CDR2 FNYEAQ, per germline (reference sequence). This CDR3 has 14 residues. CDR3 protein: CASSLGTSGDTQYF. DNA of the CDR3: TGTGCTAGCAGCCTTGGGACTAGCGGGGATACGCAGTATTTT.

The genes are TRBV7-6 and TRBJ2-4; maybe TRBD1 (6 bases). The CDR3 consists of 16 residues. Germline lookup yields CDR1 SGHVS and CDR2 FNYEAQ. V was cut by 3 bases and J by 9 bases, with 21 bases left in between. Here the CDR3 DNA reads TGTGCCAGCAGCTTGCTAATACCGGGACATGGTGGCATTCAGTACTTC. Translating it yields CASSLLIPGHGGIQYF.